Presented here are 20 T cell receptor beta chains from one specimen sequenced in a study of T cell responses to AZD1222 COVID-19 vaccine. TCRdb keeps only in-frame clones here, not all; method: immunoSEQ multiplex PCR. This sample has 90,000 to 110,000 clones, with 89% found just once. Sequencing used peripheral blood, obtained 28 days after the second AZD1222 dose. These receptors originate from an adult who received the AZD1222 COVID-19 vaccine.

The CDR3 reads CASSSGTSGGADTQYF. As DNA, the CDR3 is TGTGCCAGCAGTTCCGGGACTAGCGGAGGAGCAGATACGCAGTATTTT. The rearrangement joins TRBV28 to TRBJ2-3; 11 nucleotides match TRBD2. This CDR3 is built from 16 residues. The germline V gene encodes CDR1 MDHEN and CDR2 SYDVKM. The junction had 7 bases not matched to a gene; V was cut back by 4 bases and J by 4 bases.

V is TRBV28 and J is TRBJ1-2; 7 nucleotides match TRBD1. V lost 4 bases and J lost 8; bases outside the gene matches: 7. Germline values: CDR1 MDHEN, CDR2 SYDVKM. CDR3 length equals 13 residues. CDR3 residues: CASSYQGGGGYTF. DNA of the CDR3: TGTGCCAGCAGTTACCAGGGGGGAGGAGGCTACACCTTC.

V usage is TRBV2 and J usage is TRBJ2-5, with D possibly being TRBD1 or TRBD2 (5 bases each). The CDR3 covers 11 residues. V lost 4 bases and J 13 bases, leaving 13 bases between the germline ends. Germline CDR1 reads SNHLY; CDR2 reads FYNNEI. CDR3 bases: TGTGCCAGCAGTGGGGGACCCCAAAGGTACTTC. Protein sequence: CASSGGPQRYF.

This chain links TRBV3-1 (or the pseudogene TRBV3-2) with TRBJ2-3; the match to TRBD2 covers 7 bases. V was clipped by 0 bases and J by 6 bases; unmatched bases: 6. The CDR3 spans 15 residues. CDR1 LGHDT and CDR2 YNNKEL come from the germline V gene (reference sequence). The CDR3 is CASSQDGGRVDTQYF. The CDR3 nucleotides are TGTGCCAGCAGCCAAGATGGCGGGAGAGTGGATACGCAGTATTTT.

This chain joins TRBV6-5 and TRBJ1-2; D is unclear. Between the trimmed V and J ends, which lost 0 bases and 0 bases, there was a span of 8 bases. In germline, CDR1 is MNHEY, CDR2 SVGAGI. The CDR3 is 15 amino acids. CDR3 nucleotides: TGTGCCAGCAGTTACTCGGTGACACCTAACTATGGCTACACCTTC. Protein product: CASSYSVTPNYGYTF.

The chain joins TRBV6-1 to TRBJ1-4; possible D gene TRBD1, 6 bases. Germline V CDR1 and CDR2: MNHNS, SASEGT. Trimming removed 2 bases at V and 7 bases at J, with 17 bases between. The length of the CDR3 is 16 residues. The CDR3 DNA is TGTGCCAGCAGTGAATTGAGTCGGGGGGCCTTTGAAAAACTGTTTTTT. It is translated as CASSELSRGAFEKLFF.

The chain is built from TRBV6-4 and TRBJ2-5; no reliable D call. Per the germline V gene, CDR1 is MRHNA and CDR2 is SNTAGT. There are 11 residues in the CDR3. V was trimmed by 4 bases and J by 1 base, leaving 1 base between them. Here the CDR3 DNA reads TGTGCCAGCAGTGGCCAAGAGACCCAGTACTTC. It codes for CASSGQETQYF.

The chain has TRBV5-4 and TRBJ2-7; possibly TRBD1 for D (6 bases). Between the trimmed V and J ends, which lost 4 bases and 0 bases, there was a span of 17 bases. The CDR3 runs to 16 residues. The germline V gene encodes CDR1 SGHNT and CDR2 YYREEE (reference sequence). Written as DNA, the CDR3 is TGTGCCAGCAGCATCCAAACAGGGTTTTCCTCCTACGAGCAGTACTTC. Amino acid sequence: CASSIQTGFSSYEQYF. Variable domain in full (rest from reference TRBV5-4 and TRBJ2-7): ETGVTQSPTHLIKTRGQQVTLRCSSQSGHNTVSWYQQALGQGPQFIFQYYREEENGRGNFPPRFSGLQFPNYSSELNVNALELDDSALYLCASSIQTGFSSYEQYFGPGTRLTVT.

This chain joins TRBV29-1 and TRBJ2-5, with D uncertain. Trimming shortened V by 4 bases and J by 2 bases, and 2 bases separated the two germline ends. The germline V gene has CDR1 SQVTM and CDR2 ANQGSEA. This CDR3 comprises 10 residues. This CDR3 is CSVGQETQYF. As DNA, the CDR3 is TGCAGCGTTGGGCAAGAGACCCAGTACTTC.

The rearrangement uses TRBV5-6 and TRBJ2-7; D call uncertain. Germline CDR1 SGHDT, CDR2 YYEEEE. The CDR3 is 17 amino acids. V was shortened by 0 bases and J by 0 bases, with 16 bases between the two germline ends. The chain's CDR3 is CASSLEFPGRSSYEQYF. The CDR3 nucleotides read TGTGCCAGCAGCTTGGAGTTTCCCGGTAGGAGCTCCTACGAGCAGTACTTC.

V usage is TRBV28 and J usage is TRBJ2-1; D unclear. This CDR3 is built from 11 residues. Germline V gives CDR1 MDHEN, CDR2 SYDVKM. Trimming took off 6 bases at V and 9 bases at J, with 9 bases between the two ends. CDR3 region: CASRGSGEQFF. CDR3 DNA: TGTGCCAGCAGGGGGTCGGGTGAGCAGTTCTTC. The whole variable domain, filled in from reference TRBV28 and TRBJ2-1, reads DVKVTQSSRYLVKRTGEKVFLECVQDMDHENMFWYRQDPGLGLRLIYFSYDVKMKEKGDIPEGYSVSREKKERFSLILESASTNQTSMYLCASRGSGEQFFGPGTRLTVL.

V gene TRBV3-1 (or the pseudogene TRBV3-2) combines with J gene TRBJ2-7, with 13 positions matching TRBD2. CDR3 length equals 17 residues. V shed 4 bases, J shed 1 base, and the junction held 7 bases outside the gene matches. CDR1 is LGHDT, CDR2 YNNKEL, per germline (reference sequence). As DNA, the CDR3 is TGTGCCAGCAGCCCTCGGACTAGCGGGAGTCCTTCCTACGAGCAGTACTTC. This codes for CASSPRTSGSPSYEQYF.

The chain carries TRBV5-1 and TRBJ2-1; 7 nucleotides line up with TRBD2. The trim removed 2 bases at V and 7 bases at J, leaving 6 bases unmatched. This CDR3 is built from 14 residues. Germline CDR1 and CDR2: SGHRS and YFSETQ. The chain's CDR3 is CASSLSGTKNEQFF. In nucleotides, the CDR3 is TGCGCCAGCAGCTTATCCGGGACTAAGAATGAGCAGTTCTTC. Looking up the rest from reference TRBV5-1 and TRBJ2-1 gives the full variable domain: KAGVTQTPRYLIKTRGQQVTLSCSPISGHRSVSWYQQTPGQGLQFLFEYFSETQRNKGNFPGRFSGRQFSNSRSEMNVSTLELGDSALYLCASSLSGTKNEQFFGPGTRLTVL.

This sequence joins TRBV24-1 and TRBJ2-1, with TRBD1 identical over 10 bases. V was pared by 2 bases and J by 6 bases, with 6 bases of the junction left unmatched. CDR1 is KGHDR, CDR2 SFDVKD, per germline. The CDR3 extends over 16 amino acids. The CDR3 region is CATSDYMGQGSNEQFF. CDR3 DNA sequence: TGTGCCACCAGTGATTATATGGGACAGGGGTCCAATGAGCAGTTCTTC.

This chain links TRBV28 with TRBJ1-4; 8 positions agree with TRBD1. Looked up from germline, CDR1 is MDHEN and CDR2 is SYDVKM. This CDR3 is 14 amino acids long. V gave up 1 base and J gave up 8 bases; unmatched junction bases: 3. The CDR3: CASSLSRGREKLFF. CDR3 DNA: TGTGCCAGCAGTTTATCCAGGGGGCGCGAAAAACTGTTTTTT.

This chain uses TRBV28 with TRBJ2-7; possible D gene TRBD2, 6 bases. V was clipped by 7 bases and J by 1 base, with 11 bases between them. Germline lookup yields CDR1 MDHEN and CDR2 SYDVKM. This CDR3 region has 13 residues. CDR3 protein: CASKAGPSYEQYF. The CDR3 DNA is TGTGCCAGCAAGGCGGGGCCATCCTACGAGCAGTACTTC.

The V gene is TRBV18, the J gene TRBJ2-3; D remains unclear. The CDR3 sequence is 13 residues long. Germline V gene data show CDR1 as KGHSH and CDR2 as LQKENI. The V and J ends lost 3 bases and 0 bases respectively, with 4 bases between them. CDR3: CASSPLSTDTQYF. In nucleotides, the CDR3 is TGTGCCAGCTCACCTCTGAGCACAGATACGCAGTATTTT. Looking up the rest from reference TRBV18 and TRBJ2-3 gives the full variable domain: NAGVMQNPRHLVRRRGQEARLRCSPMKGHSHVYWYRQLPEEGLKFMVYLQKENIIDESGMPKERFSAEFPKEGPSILRIQQVVRGDSAAYFCASSPLSTDTQYFGPGTRLTVL.

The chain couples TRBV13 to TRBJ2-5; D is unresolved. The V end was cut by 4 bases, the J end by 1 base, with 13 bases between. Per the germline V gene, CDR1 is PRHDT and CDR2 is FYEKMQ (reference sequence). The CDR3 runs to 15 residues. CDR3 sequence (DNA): TGTGCCAGCAGCTCGCTCAGATTACTCCAAGAGACCCAGTACTTC. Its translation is CASSSLRLLQETQYF.

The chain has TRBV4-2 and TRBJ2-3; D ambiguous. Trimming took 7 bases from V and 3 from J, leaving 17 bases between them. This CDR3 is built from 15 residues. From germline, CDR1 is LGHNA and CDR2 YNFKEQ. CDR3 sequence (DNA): TGTGCCAGCACTCAAGGAGTGGGCCCAACAGATACGCAGTATTTT. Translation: CASTQGVGPTDTQYF.

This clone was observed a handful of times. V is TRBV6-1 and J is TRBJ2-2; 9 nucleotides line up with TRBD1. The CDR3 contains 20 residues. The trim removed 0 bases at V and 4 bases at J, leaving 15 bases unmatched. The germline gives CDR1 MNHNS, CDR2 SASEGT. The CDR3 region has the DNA TGTGCCAGCAGTGAAGCCCCCAAAATACAGGGGGCGCGTTTCACCGGGGAGCTGTTTTTT. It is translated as CASSEAPKIQGARFTGELFF.